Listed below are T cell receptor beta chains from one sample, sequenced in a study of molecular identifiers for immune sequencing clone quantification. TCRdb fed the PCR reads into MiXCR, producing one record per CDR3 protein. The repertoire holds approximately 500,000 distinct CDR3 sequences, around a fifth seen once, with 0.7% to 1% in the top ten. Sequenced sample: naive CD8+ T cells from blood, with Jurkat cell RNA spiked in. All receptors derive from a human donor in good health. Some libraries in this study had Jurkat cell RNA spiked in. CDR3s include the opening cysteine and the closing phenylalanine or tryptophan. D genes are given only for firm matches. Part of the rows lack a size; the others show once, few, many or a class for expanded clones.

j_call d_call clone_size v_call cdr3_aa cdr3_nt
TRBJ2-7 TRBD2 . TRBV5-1 CASSWSSGVYEQYF TGCGCCAGCAGCTGGTCTAGCGGGGTTTACGAGCAGTACTTC
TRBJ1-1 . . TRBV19 CASSPQEGMNTEAFF TGTGCCAGTAGCCCCCAGGAGGGGATGAACACTGAAGCTTTCTTT
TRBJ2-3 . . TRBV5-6 CASSDDGTLRTDTQYF TGTGCCAGCAGCGACGACGGGACACTTCGCACAGATACGCAGTATTTT
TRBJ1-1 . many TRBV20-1 CSATRVTEAFF TGCAGCGCTACAAGGGTGACTGAAGCTTTCTTT
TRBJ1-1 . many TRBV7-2 CASSLDIGTEAFF TGTGCCAGCAGCTTAGACATAGGGACTGAAGCTTTCTTT
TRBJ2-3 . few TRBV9 CASSVTNTQYF TGTGCCAGCAGCGTTACAAATACGCAGTATTTT
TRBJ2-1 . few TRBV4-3 CASSQSTGPSRTNEQFF TGCGCCAGCAGCCAGAGTACGGGGCCCTCCCGGACCAATGAGCAGTTCTTC
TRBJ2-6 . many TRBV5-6 CASRFSGANVLTF TGTGCCAGCAGGTTCTCTGGGGCCAACGTCCTGACTTTC
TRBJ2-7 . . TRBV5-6 CASSFNRLSSYEQYF TGTGCCAGCAGCTTTAACAGATTGAGCTCCTACGAGCAGTACTTC
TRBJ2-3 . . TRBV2 CASRRFTDTQYF TGTGCCAGCCGGAGGTTCACAGATACGCAGTATTTT
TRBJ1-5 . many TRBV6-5 CASSYSGQPNQPQHF TGTGCCAGCAGTTATTCCGGACAGCCCAATCAGCCCCAGCATTTT
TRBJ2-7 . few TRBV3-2 CASSLRAARVGQYF TGTGCCAGCAGCCTCAGGGCAGCTCGGGTTGGGCAGTACTTC
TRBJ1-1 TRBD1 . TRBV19 CASSAKKGQLNTEAFF TGTGCCAGTAGCGCAAAGAAGGGACAGTTGAACACTGAAGCTTTCTTT
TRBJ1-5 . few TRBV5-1 CASLVGQIPKYSNQPQHF TGCGCCAGCCTTGTTGGACAGATCCCTAAATATAGCAATCAGCCCCAGCATTTT
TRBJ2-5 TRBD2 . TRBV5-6 CASSSRTSGQETQYF TGTGCCAGCAGCTCAAGGACTAGCGGGCAAGAGACCCAGTACTTC
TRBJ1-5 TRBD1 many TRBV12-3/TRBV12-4 CASSPRQGDQPQHF TGTGCCAGCAGCCCCAGACAGGGGGATCAGCCCCAGCATTTT
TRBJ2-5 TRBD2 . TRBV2 CASSTTSGGNQETQYF TGTGCCAGCAGTACGACTAGCGGGGGAAACCAAGAGACCCAGTACTTC
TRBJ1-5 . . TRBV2 CASSRGQLHQPQHF TGTGCCAGCAGTCGAGGACAGTTACATCAGCCCCAGCATTTT
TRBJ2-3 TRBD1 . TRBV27 CASSFYGQGVDTQYF TGTGCCAGCAGTTTTTACGGACAGGGTGTAGATACGCAGTATTTT
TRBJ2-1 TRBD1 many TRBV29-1 CSVETGGASNEQFF TGCAGCGTGGAGACAGGGGGCGCGTCCAATGAGCAGTTCTTC
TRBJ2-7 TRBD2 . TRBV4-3 CASSQETSGRGEQYF TGCGCCAGCAGCCAAGAGACTAGCGGGAGAGGCGAGCAGTACTTC
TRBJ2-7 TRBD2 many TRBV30 CAWCRTSGNYEQYF TGTGCCTGGTGTCGGACTAGCGGGAACTACGAGCAGTACTTC
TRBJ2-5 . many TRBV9 CASSPRYQQETQYF TGTGCCAGCAGCCCCCGTTACCAACAAGAGACCCAGTACTTC
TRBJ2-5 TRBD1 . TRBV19 CATRGTGGGSETQYF TGTGCCACCAGAGGGACAGGGGGCGGGTCAGAGACCCAGTACTTC
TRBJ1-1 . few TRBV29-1 CSSHRMNTEAFF TGCAGCTCCCATAGAATGAACACTGAAGCTTTCTTT
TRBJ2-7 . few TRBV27 CASSLSASYQPYEQYF TGTGCCAGCAGTTTATCAGCCTCTTACCAGCCCTACGAGCAGTACTTC
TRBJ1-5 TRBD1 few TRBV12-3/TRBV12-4 CASSFPSKGQNNQPQHF TGTGCCAGCAGTTTTCCATCTAAGGGACAGAACAATCAGCCCCAGCATTTT
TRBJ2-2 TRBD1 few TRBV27 CASSFSGTAMTGELFF TGTGCCAGCAGTTTCTCCGGGACAGCGATGACCGGGGAGCTGTTTTTT
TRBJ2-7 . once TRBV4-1 CASSQARRDGQYF TGCGCCAGCAGCCAAGCCCGAAGGGACGGGCAGTACTTC
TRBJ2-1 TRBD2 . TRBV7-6 CASSLLGGGGHNEQFF TGTGCCAGCAGCTTACTAGGCGGGGGGGGCCACAATGAGCAGTTCTTC
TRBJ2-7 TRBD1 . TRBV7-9 CASGDRAAEQYF TGTGCCAGCGGCGACAGGGCCGCAGAGCAGTACTTC
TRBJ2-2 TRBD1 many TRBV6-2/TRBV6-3 CASSYPSPGRGQQNTGELFF TGTGCCAGCAGTTACCCTTCCCCTGGCAGGGGGCAACAGAACACCGGGGAGCTGTTTTTT
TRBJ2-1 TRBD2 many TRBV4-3 CASSRGLAGPNEQFF TGCGCCAGCAGCCGAGGACTAGCGGGGCCGAATGAGCAGTTCTTC
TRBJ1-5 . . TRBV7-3 CASSPHLGGRIDTQHF TGTGCCAGCAGCCCTCACTTGGGCGGGAGGATAGATACGCAGCATTTT
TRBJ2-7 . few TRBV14 CASSMLSEQYF TGTGCCAGCAGCATGTTGTCCGAGCAGTACTTC
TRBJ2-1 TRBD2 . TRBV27 CASSLATGGVNEQFF TGTGCCAGCAGTTTAGCTACGGGAGGGGTCAATGAGCAGTTCTTC
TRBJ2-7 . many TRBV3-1 CASSHGMVNEQYF TGTGCCAGCAGCCATGGGATGGTGAACGAGCAGTACTTC
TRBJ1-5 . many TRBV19 CASSISGNQPQHF TGTGCCAGTAGTATCTCGGGAAATCAGCCCCAGCATTTT
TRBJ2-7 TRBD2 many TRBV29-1 CSVDPAGVGEQYF TGCAGCGTTGATCCAGCGGGAGTGGGCGAGCAGTACTTC
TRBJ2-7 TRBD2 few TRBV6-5 CASSYSGLAGSYEQYF TGTGCCAGCAGTTACTCTGGACTAGCGGGCTCCTACGAGCAGTACTTC
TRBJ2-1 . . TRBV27 CASSAYNGQFF TGTGCCAGCAGTGCCTACAATGGGCAGTTCTTC